Below, one TCR beta chain is given with its context. The sample is drawn from a study of blood T cell repertoires in COVID-19. Overall study context: The United States, Italy and Spain provided the acute and convalescent COVID-19 samples. The cDNA or gDNA used as material had been derived from T cells, B-cell-depleted T cells, or PBMCs.

CDR3 length: 13 amino acids. Germline values: CDR1 SGHTS, CDR2 YDEGEE. The V end lost 2 bases, the J end lost 6 bases, and 11 bases lay between the germline ends. Source study methods: The assay estimated nucleated cells by amplifying reference gene primers. Sequencing was performed with immunoSEQ multiplex PCR; in TCRdb, only in-frame clones are kept and a portion is missing. V, J and clone size derive from that table, while D and trimming were established from the DNA sequence. This table holds 270,000 or so clones, around 88% found once. The rearrangement links TRBV5-8 to TRBJ1-2; possible D gene TRBD1, 5 bases. Sequences were obtained from peripheral blood. This clonotype was obtained from a man aged 35 to 55 with acute or convalescent COVID-19. The CDR3 region is CASSFERTHGYTF. The CDR3 DNA follows: TGTGCCAGCAGCTTTGAGAGGACACATGGCTACACCTTC.